This note documents a single T cell receptor (beta chain) sequence. This sample is drawn from a study of blood T cell repertoires in COVID-19. The V gene lost 1 base and the J gene lost 6 bases, with 7 bases spanning the gap. CDR1 LGHDT and CDR2 YNNKEL come from the germline V gene (reference sequence). CDR3 size: 14 residues. The protocol was immunoSEQ multiplex PCR, while the TCRdb copy is restricted to in-frame clones and leaves out a portion. The repertoire consists of 50,000 or so clones, with about 82% occurring once and the leading ten covering around 24%. The clonotype was recovered from a woman aged 80 or over with acute or convalescent COVID-19. This chain joins TRBV3-1 (or the pseudogene TRBV3-2) and TRBJ1-6; no definite D call. Sequencing used peripheral blood. The CDR3 region is CASSQAPFNSPLHF. The CDR3 DNA sequence: TGTGCCAGCAGCCAAGCCCCTTTTAATTCACCCCTCCACTTT.